Each of the 6 T cell receptor beta chains below was sequenced from the same sample in a study of T cell responses to AZD1222 COVID-19 vaccine. Sequencing was performed with immunoSEQ multiplex PCR; in TCRdb, only in-frame clones are kept and a portion is missing. This sample has some 140,000 clones; approximately 92% occur once, and the top ten carry approximately 6.9%. The specimen comprised peripheral blood, sampled 28 days after the second AZD1222 dose. Source of these receptors: an adult who received the AZD1222 COVID-19 vaccine.

This clone was observed once. This sequence joins TRBV29-1 and TRBJ2-5, with a possible D match to TRBD1 (7 bases). V gave up 6 bases and J gave up 1 base, with 15 bases separating them. Germline V gene data show CDR1 as SQVTM and CDR2 as ANQGSEA. The CDR3 totals 14 residues. The CDR3 DNA reads TGCAGCGTCGGGAGACAGGGAGTCCAAGAGACCCAGTACTTC. Amino acid sequence: CSVGRQGVQETQYF.

This rearrangement joins TRBV10-2 to TRBJ1-5, with D uncertain. The CDR3 extends over 13 amino acids. Germline V CDR1 and CDR2: WSHSY, SAAADI. The V end lost 2 bases, the J end lost 2 bases, and 4 bases lay between the germline ends. CDR3 in DNA: TGCGCCAGCAGTGAGAGCCGCAATCAGCCCCAGCATTTT. It is translated as CASSESRNQPQHF.

This clone has just a few counts. The J gene is TRBJ1-6, the V gene TRBV5-1, with a possible D match to TRBD1 (6 bases). Per the germline V gene, CDR1 is SGHRS and CDR2 is YFSETQ. The V and J ends lost 4 bases and 0 bases respectively, with 17 bases between them. The CDR3 totals 18 residues. CDR3 DNA: TGCGCCAGCAGCCCCGGAGACAGGACCTTCTCCTATAATTCACCCCTCCACTTT. This gives the protein CASSPGDRTFSYNSPLHF.

The J gene is TRBJ2-3, the V gene TRBV11-3; no clear D gene. Trimming removed 8 bases at V and 6 bases at J, with 15 bases between. Per germline, CDR1 SGHNT and CDR2 YENEEA. This CDR3 is 13 amino acids long. For the CDR3, the DNA is TGTGCCAGCGCTCCCTCCTATGGGGATACGCAGTATTTT. Protein product: CASAPSYGDTQYF.

A single count supports this clone. V is TRBV3-1 (or the pseudogene TRBV3-2) and J is TRBJ2-7; D gene ambiguous. The CDR3 covers 14 residues. V gave up 3 bases and J gave up 3 bases, with 12 bases separating them. Germline CDR1 LGHDT, CDR2 YNNKEL (reference sequence). The CDR3 coding sequence is TGTGCCAGCAGCCAGACGCCCCCCCTCTACGAGCAGTACTTC. Its translation is CASSQTPPLYEQYF.

This clone was found a few times. The rearrangement joins TRBV7-2 to TRBJ1-2, with a possible D match to TRBD1 (5 bases). V lost 1 base and J 8 bases, leaving 17 bases between the germline ends. CDR3 length: 15 residues. Per germline, CDR1 SGHTA and CDR2 FQGNSA. The CDR3 is CASSLGSTALRGYTF. The CDR3 DNA follows: TGTGCCAGCAGCTTAGGGTCGACAGCCCTGAGGGGCTACACCTTC.